This T cell receptor beta chain was recovered during a study of Ad26.COV2.S vaccination and SARS-CoV-2 variants. The repertoire was sequenced with immunoSEQ multiplex PCR; TCRdb's copy has only in-frame clones and lacks some. The repertoire includes about 180,000 clones, roughly nine tenths of them detected once, and around 6.3% sits in the top ten. V lost 2 bases, J lost 2 bases, and 4 bases stayed unmatched. The CDR3 loop spans 15 amino acids. CDR1 and CDR2 (germline): SGHNT, YENEEA. This chain connects TRBV11-3 to TRBJ2-7; 9 bases are a match to TRBD2. The material was peripheral blood, obtained after recovery from COVID-19. The TCR originated in a human donor who had recovered from COVID-19. The CDR3 DNA reads as TGTGCCAGCAGCTTAAGGTCTAGCGGGACCTACGAGCAGTACTTC. Residues: CASSLRSSGTYEQYF.